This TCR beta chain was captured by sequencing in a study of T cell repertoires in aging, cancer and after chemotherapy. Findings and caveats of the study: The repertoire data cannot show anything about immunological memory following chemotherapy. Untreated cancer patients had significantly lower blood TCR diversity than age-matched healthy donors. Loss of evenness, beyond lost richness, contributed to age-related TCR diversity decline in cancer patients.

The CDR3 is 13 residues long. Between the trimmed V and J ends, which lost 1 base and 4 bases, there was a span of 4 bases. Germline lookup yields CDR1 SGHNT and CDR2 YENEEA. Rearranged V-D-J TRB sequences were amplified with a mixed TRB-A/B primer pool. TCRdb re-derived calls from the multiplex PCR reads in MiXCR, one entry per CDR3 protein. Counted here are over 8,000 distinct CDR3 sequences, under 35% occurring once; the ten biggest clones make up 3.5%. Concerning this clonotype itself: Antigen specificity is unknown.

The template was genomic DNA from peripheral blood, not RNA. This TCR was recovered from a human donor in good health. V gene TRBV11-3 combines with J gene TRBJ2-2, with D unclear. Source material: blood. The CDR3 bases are TGTGCCAGCAGCTTAGTGCGCACCGGGGAGCTGTTTTTT. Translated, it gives CASSLVRTGELFF. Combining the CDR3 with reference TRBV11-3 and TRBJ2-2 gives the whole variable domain EAGVVQSPRYKIIEKKQPVAFWCNPISGHNTLYWYLQNLGQGPELLIRYENEEAVDDSQLPKDRFSAERLKGVDSTLKIQPAELGDSAVYLCASSLVRTGELFFGEGSRLTVL.